This T cell receptor beta chain was profiled in a study of cytomegalovirus exposure and HLA in healthy donors. There are 17 residues in the CDR3. From germline, CDR1 is LGHNA and CDR2 YSLEER. Trimming stripped 3 bases from V and 6 bases from J, with 20 bases between. The PCR made use of 60 Vbeta and 13 Jbeta primers. Using immunoSEQ multiplex PCR, the repertoire was profiled, and TCRdb retains in-frame clones only, with some absent. Of more than 50,000 clones listed, 75% are singletons. General study points: A later analysis showed that HLA-associated TCR beta chains had undergone more clonal expansion than equally common others. Across all donors, roughly uniform sequencing depth was an assumption of the presence/absence analyses. Most TCR sequences were uncommon, yet certain public TCRs appeared in many donors.

With respect to this clone: Its antigen is unknown.

V gene TRBV4-3 combines with J gene TRBJ1-4; D is perhaps TRBD1 (5 bases). The sequencing input was PBMCs. The sequence came from a woman aged 40 to 50 in good health and CMV-seropositive. The CDR3 sequence is CASSQLPMGRRDEKLFF. CDR3 nucleotides: TGCGCCAGCAGCCAGCTGCCCATGGGACGGAGGGATGAAAAACTGTTTTTT.